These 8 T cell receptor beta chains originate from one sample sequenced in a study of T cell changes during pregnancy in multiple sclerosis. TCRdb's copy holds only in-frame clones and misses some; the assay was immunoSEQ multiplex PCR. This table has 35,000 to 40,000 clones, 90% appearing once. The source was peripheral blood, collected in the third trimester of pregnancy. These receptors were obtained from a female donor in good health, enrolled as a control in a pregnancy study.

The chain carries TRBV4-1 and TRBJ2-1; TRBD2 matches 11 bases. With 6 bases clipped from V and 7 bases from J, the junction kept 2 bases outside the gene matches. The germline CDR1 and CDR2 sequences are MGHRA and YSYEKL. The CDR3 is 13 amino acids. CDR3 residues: CASRTSGSNEQFF. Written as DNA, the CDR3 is TGCGCCAGCAGAACTAGCGGGAGTAATGAGCAGTTCTTC.

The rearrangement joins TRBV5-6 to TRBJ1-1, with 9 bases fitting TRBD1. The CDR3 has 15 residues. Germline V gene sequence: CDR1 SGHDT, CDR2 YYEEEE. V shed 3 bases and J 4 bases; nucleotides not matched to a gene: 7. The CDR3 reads CASSSGQGRGTEAFF. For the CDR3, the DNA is TGTGCCAGCAGCTCGGGACAGGGCCGGGGCACTGAAGCTTTCTTT.

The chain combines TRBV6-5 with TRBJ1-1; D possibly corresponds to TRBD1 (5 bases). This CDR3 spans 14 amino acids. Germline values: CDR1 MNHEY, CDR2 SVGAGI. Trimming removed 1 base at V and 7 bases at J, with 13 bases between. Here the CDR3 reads CASSYYGGGIEAFF. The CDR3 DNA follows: TGTGCCAGCAGTTACTATGGGGGAGGGATTGAAGCTTTCTTT.

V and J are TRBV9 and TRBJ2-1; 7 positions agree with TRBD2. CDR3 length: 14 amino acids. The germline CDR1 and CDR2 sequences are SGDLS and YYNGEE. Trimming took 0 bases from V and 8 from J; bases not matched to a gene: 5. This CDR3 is CASSVDPGRDEQFF. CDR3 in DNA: TGTGCCAGCAGCGTAGACCCGGGGAGGGATGAGCAGTTCTTC.

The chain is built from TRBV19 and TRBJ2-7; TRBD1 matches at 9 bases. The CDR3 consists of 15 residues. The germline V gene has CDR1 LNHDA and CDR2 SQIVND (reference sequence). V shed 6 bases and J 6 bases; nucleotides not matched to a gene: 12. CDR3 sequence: CASRVQGARESEQYF. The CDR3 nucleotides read TGTGCCAGTAGGGTACAGGGGGCCCGGGAGAGCGAGCAGTACTTC.

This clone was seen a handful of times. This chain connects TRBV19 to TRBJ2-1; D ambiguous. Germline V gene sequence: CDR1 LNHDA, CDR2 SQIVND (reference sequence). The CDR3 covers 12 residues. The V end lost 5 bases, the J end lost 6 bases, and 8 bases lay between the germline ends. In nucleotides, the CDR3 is TGTGCCAGTAGTGATACGAGCAATGAGCAGTTCTTC. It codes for CASSDTSNEQFF. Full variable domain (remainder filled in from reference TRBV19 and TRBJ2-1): DGGITQSPKYLFRKEGQNVTLSCEQNLNHDAMYWYRQDPGQGLRLIYYSQIVNDFQKGDIAEGYSVSREKKESFPLTVTSAQKNPTAFYLCASSDTSNEQFFGPGTRLTVL.

Here the CDR3 DNA reads TGTGCCAGCAGTTCCACCCGGAACACCATATATTTT. Translation gives CASSSTRNTIYF. The chain combines TRBV2 with TRBJ1-3; D is unclear. Germline V gene sequence: CDR1 SNHLY, CDR2 FYNNEI. This CDR3 contains 12 residues. V lost 5 bases and J 7 bases, leaving 9 bases between the germline ends.

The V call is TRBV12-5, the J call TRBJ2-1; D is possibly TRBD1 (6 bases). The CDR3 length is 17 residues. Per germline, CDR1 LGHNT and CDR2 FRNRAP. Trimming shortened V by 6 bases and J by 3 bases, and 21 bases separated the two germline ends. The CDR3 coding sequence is TGTGCTAGTGGCCCTCAACGAGGACAGCACCGCTACAATGAGCAGTTCTTC. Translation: CASGPQRGQHRYNEQFF.